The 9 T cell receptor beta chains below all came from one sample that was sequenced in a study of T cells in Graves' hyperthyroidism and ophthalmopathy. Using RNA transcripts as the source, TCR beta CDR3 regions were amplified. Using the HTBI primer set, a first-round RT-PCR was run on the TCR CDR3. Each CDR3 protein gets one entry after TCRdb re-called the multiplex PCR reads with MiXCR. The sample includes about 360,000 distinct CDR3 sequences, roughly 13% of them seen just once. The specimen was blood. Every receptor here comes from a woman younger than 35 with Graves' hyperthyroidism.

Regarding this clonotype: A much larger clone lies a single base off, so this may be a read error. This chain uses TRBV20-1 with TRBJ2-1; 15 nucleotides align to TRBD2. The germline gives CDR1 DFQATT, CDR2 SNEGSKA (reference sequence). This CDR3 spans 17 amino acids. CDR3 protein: CNATERTSGGAYNEQFF. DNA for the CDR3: TGCAATGCTACCGAAAGGACTAGCGGGGGGGCCTACAATGAGCAGTTCTTC.

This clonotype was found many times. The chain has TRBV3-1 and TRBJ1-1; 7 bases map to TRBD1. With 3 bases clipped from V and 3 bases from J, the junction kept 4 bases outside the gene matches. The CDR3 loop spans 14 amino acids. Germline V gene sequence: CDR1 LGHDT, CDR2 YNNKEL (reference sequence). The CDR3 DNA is TGTGCCAGCAGCCATCCAGGGGGTGACACTGAAGCTTTCTTT. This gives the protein CASSHPGGDTEAFF.

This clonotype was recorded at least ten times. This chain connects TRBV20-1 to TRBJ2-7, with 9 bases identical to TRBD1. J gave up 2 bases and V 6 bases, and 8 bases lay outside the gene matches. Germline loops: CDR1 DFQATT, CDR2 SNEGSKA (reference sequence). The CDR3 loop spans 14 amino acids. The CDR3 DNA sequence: TGCAGTGCGAACACCGGGACAGGGACCTACGAGCAGTACTTC. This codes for CSANTGTGTYEQYF.

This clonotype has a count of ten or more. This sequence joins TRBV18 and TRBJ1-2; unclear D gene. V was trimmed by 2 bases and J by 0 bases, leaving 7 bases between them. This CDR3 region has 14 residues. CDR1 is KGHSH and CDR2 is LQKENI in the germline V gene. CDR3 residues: CASSPTRTNYGYTF. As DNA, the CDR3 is TGTGCCAGCTCACCAACCAGGACTAACTATGGCTACACCTTC.

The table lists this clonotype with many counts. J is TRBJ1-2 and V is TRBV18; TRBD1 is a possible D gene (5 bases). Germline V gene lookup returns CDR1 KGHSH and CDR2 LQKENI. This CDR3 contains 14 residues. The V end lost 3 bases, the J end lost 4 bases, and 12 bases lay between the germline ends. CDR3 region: CASSPGGDGYGYTF. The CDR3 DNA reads TGTGCCAGCTCACCGGGAGGGGACGGCTATGGCTACACCTTC.

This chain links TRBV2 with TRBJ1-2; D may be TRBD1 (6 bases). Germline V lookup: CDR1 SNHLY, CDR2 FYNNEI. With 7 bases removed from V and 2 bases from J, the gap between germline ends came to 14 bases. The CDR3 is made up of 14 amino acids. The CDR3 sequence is CASTLARGNYGYTF. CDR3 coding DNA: TGTGCCAGCACCCTTGCGAGGGGGAACTATGGCTACACCTTC.

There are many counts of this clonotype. Here the CDR3 reads CASSFSRNQPQHF. In DNA form, the CDR3 reads TGTGCCAGCAGTTTTTCGCGCAATCAGCCCCAGCATTTT. This rearrangement joins TRBV12-3 or TRBV12-4 to TRBJ1-5; D call uncertain. This CDR3 is built from 13 residues. V was cut by 3 bases and J by 2 bases, with 5 bases left in between.

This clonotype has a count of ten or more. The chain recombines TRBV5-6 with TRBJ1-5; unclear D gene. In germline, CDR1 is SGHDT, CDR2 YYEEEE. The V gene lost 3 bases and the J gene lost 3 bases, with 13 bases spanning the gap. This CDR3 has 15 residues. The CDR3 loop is CASSYQTVSNQPQHF. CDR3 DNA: TGTGCCAGCAGCTACCAAACAGTATCCAATCAGCCCCAGCATTTT.

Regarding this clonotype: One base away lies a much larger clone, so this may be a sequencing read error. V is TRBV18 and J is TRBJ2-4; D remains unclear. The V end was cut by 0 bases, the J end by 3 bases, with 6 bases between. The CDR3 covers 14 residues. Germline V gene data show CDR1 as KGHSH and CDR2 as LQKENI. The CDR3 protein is CASSPPNSKNIQYF. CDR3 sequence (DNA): TGTGCCAGCTCACCACCGAACAGCAAAAACATTCAGTACTTC.